These 4 T cell receptor beta chains came from one sample sequenced in a study of CD4 T cells in relation to SARS-CoV-2 and coronaviruses. Repertoires were generated with immunoSEQ multiplex PCR, while TCRdb's copy carries only in-frame clones and drops some. Of tens of thousands of clones in the sample, 70% to 90% were seen once. Sequencing was performed on memory CD4+ T cells from PBMCs. Receptors were obtained from an adult with COVID-19.

The V and J genes are TRBV5-6 and TRBJ2-3; 8 bases match TRBD2. CDR1 SGHDT and CDR2 YYEEEE come from the germline V gene. J was trimmed by 6 bases and V by 2 bases; bases with no gene match: 5. This CDR3 contains 14 residues. The CDR3 sequence: CASSFGGARDTQYF. CDR3 bases: TGTGCCAGCAGCTTCGGGGGGGCGAGGGATACGCAGTATTTT.

This sequence joins TRBV5-8 and TRBJ2-1; TRBD2 aligns across 9 bases. V gave up 7 bases and J gave up 0 bases; unmatched junction bases: 11. Germline V gene data show CDR1 as SGHTS and CDR2 as YDEGEE. This CDR3 is 17 amino acids long. CDR3: CASLLLAGASSYNEQFF. The CDR3 DNA follows: TGTGCCAGCTTGCTTTTAGCGGGGGCGAGCTCCTACAATGAGCAGTTCTTC. The variable domain in full, with the rest retrieved from reference TRBV5-8 and TRBJ2-1, is EAGVTQSPTHLIKTRGQQATLRCSPISGHTSVYWYQQALGLGLQFLLWYDEGEERNRGNFPPRFSGRQFPNYSSELNVNALELEDSALYLCASLLLAGASSYNEQFFGPGTRLTVL.

This clone was recorded a few times. V usage is TRBV24-1 and J usage is TRBJ2-2; D possibly corresponds to TRBD2 (5 bases). V lost 0 bases, J lost 10 bases, and 17 bases lay in between. The CDR3 length is 16 residues. CDR1 and CDR2 (germline): KGHDR, SFDVKD. The chain's CDR3 is CATSDLGSGREKELFF. The CDR3 nucleotides are TGTGCCACCAGTGATTTGGGATCGGGAAGGGAGAAGGAGCTGTTTTTT.

This chain connects TRBV3-1 (or the pseudogene TRBV3-2) to TRBJ2-6, with D unresolved. CDR3 length equals 15 residues. V lost 0 bases, J lost 9 bases, and 12 bases lay in between. CDR1 is LGHDT and CDR2 is YNNKEL in the germline V gene (reference sequence). CDR3: CASSQEGHGNNVLTF. CDR3 in DNA: TGTGCCAGCAGCCAAGAGGGCCATGGGAACAACGTCCTGACTTTC.